This is a list of T cell receptor beta chains from one sample in a study of PD-L1 blockade in urothelial cancer. Only in-frame clones appear in the TCRdb table, and some are missing; sequencing was by immunoSEQ multiplex PCR. Seen here are tens of thousands of clones, around 84% observed once, and the top ten hold about a tenth. The sequencing here drew on PBMCs, taken around atezolizumab (anti-PD-L1) treatment. All receptors come from a woman in her seventies with urothelial cancer. CDR3s leave out the opening cysteine and the closing phenylalanine or tryptophan. The order of the fields is V gene, J gene, CDR3 protein.

V: TRBV19
J: TRBJ1-5
CDR3: ASSIHNQPQH

V: TRBV5-6
J: TRBJ2-7
CDR3: ASSSTDRDYEQY

V: TRBV28
J: TRBJ2-5
CDR3: ASSPDIMAGETQY

V: TRBV7-9
J: TRBJ1-2
CDR3: ASSFQGAHYGYT

V: TRBV10-3
J: TRBJ2-2
CDR3: AITGTSYTGELF

V: TRBV15
J: TRBJ2-3
CDR3: ATSSEGLAGGFYTDTQY

V: TRBV6-1
J: TRBJ2-1
CDR3: ASSDRSPGQGYWDEQF

V: TRBV15
J: TRBJ2-3
CDR3: ATSRDKGLATDTQY

V: TRBV7-6
J: TRBJ2-1
CDR3: ASSLGARKPNEQF

V: TRBV10-3
J: TRBJ2-7
CDR3: AISGQGAIEQY

V: TRBV19
J: TRBJ1-4
CDR3: ASSKGQGGEKLF

V: TRBV5-1
J: TRBJ2-5
CDR3: ASSPGLAGKPQY

V: TRBV6-1
J: TRBJ1-1
CDR3: ASSDPGGRGPEAF

V: TRBV30
J: TRBJ2-7
CDR3: AWGPGQGYEQY

V: TRBV2
J: TRBJ2-5
CDR3: ASSGLAETQY

V: TRBV10-2
J: TRBJ2-7
CDR3: ASSETRFYEQY

V: TRBV9
J: TRBJ1-1
CDR3: ASSVAGENTEAF

V: TRBV9
J: TRBJ2-1
CDR3: ASSVTGGPYNEQF

V: TRBV11-2
J: TRBJ2-7
CDR3: ASSLNSGSLYEQY

V: TRBV7-9
J: TRBJ2-3
CDR3: ASSTLTSATQY

V: TRBV5-6
J: TRBJ2-5
CDR3: ASSLSLRQRTKETQY

V: TRBV27
J: TRBJ1-4
CDR3: ASSHGGPHEKLF

V: TRBV2
J: TRBJ1-1
CDR3: AREYYQNTEAF

V: TRBV19
J: TRBJ2-2
CDR3: ASLGDRNTGELF

V: TRBV20-1
J: TRBJ2-5
CDR3: SARRRETQY

V: TRBV6-5
J: TRBJ2-3
CDR3: ASSYSASVDTQY

V: TRBV19
J: TRBJ2-7
CDR3: ASRKTGTGLTYEQY

V: TRBV19
J: TRBJ1-1
CDR3: ASSPSTGPGTEAF

V: TRBV9
J: TRBJ2-3
CDR3: ASSVPTGRRSTDTQY

V: TRBV19
J: TRBJ2-3
CDR3: ASSITGDTQY

V: TRBV19
J: TRBJ1-1
CDR3: ASSIEHSVPTEAF

V: TRBV7-7
J: TRBJ2-5
CDR3: ASSLGQRGTQY

V: TRBV19
J: TRBJ1-1
CDR3: ASSMGGAEAF

V: TRBV7-2
J: TRBJ2-1
CDR3: ASSPQILAGGHNEQF

V: TRBV27
J: TRBJ2-2
CDR3: ASSLTRNRGRGTGELF